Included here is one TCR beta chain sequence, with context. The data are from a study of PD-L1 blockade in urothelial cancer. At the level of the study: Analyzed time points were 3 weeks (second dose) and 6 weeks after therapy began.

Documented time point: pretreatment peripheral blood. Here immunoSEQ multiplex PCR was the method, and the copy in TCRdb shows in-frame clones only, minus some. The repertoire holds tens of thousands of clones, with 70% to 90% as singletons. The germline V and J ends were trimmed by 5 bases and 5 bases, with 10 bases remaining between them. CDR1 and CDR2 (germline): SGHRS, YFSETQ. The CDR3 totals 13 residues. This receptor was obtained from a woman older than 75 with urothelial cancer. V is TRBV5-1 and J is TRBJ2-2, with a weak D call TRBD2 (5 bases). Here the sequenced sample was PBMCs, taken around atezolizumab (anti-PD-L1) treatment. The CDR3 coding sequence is TGCGCCAGCAGTGAGGGTAGGACCGGGGAGCTGTTTTTT. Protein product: CASSEGRTGELFF.